One and the same sample provided the 8 T cell receptor beta chains below, sequenced in a study of shared clonotypes between healthy human individuals (dated by TCRdb to about 2020). The library was prepared using the immunoSEQ multiplex PCR assay. TCRdb retrieved this table from immuneACCESS and kept in-frame rearrangements only. Not all clones are present; in checked studies, unresolved V genes account for under half, and no reason is known for the remainder. For this sample there are under 1,100,000 clones; more than 65% appear just once. The ten largest clones add up to roughly 1.5% of the sample. Material for sequencing was memory CD4+ T cells sorted from blood. Interpreted using the paper, the cell subset or site label stands for: CD45RA-negative fraction. The receptors originated from a man aged 18 to 29 in good health.

The gene calls are TRBV19 and TRBJ1-2; perhaps TRBD1 as D (6 bases). The CDR3 spans 14 residues. Trimming pared 7 bases from V and 7 bases from J, leaving 19 bases between. Germline CDR1 and CDR2: LNHDA and SQIVND (reference sequence). CDR3 bases: TGTGCCAGTATTCTCTCGGGGGCGTCAAGTGGCTACACCTTC. Translated: CASILSGASSGYTF.

V gene TRBV11-2 combines with J gene TRBJ2-5; D is uncertain. With the DNA end fitting TRBJ2-7 better, the J assignment may be wrong. Germline V gene lookup returns CDR1 SGHAT and CDR2 FQNNGV. The CDR3 extends over 14 amino acids. CDR3 DNA: TGTGCCAGCAGCTTAGACCCCAGCTCCTACGAGCAGTACTTC. Its protein product is CASSLDPSSYEQYF.

J is TRBJ2-5 and V is TRBV5-1, with 8 bases identical to TRBD2. The V segment lost 4 bases and the J segment 5 bases; nucleotides outside the gene matches: 7. CDR3 size: 14 residues. Germline V gene data show CDR1 as SGHRS and CDR2 as YFSETQ. Here the CDR3 reads CASSPIPGGETQYF. The CDR3 DNA is TGCGCCAGCAGCCCAATCCCGGGAGGGGAGACCCAGTACTTC.

Points on this clone: With a much larger clone just one base away, this may be a read error. The gene calls are TRBV6-1 and TRBJ2-2; D might be TRBD1 (5 bases). The V end lost 6 bases, the J end lost 1 base, and 9 bases lay between the germline ends. CDR3 length: 14 residues. Germline CDR1 and CDR2: MNHNS and SASEGT. CDR3 nucleotides: TGTGCCAGCAGCCTCGACAGGAACACCGGGGAGCTGTTTTTT. Amino acids: CASSLDRNTGELFF.

The chain carries TRBV6-5 and TRBJ2-7, with TRBD2 matching over 7 bases. This CDR3 is 13 amino acids long. V was pared by 5 bases and J by 9 bases, with 10 bases of the junction left unmatched. Germline CDR1 MNHEY, CDR2 SVGAGI. This CDR3 is CASSERGSGGQYF. The DNA of the CDR3 is TGTGCCAGCAGTGAGCGGGGTTCGGGGGGGCAGTACTTC.

The table lists this clone with a count of one. The CDR3: CASSLRTGWGYEQYF. As DNA, the CDR3 is TGTGCCAGCAGCCTTAGGACAGGGTGGGGCTACGAGCAGTACTTC. The J gene is TRBJ2-7, the V gene TRBV6-5, with 8 bases identical to TRBD1. Looked up from germline, CDR1 is MNHEY and CDR2 is SVGAGI. The CDR3 runs to 15 residues. After removal of 6 bases from V and 3 bases from J, the junction contained 10 bases not matched to a gene.

The rearrangement joins TRBV2 to TRBJ2-1; tentative D call: TRBD2 (6 bases). The CDR3 length is 13 residues. CDR1 SNHLY and CDR2 FYNNEI come from the germline V gene. Trimming shortened V by 7 bases and J by 8 bases, and 15 bases separated the two germline ends. CDR3 sequence reads: CASTREYQYEQFF. In nucleotides, the CDR3 is TGTGCCAGCACTCGGGAGTATCAGTATGAGCAGTTCTTC.

The V gene is TRBV19, the J gene TRBJ1-3, with D possibly being TRBD1 (5 bases). The CDR3 is 14 residues long. Germline assignment: CDR1 LNHDA and CDR2 SQIVND (reference sequence). Trimming shortened V by 3 bases and J by 8 bases, and 14 bases separated the two germline ends. As DNA, the CDR3 is TGTGCCAGTAGTATTCGTCGGGGGACGGACACCATATATTTT. This translates into CASSIRRGTDTIYF.